The 30 T cell receptor beta chains presented below share a single source sample, sequenced in a study of T cell repertoires in cytomegalovirus infection. Antigens for these TCRs are unknown. TCRdb reprocessed the reads with MiXCR, giving one entry per CDR3 protein. The table has roughly 90,000 distinct CDR3 sequences, roughly 29% seen once. The source was CD8+ T cells from cultured PBMCs, collected from culture after CMV antigen stimulation. These receptors came from a human donor in good health (CMV status not recorded). Some clones in this sample may be carry-over from other donors' samples.

This chain links TRBV20-1 with TRBJ2-3; the match to TRBD2 covers 13 bases. Trimming took 6 bases from V and 4 from J; bases not matched to a gene: 1. The CDR3 is made up of 13 amino acids. Germline CDR1 DFQATT, CDR2 SNEGSKA (reference sequence). CDR3 sequence reads: CSAGLAGADTQYF. The CDR3 region has the DNA TGCAGTGCCGGACTAGCGGGGGCAGATACGCAGTATTTT.

This clonotype was detected many times. J is TRBJ1-5 and V is TRBV23-1; TRBD1 matches at 7 bases. TRBV23-1 belongs to the ORF category, with a function that is uncertain. The V gene end was trimmed by 0 bases and the J gene end by 7 bases; junction bases not matched to a gene: 18. This CDR3 has 19 amino acids. The CDR3 sequence: CASSQSKRKQGLAGQPQHF. The CDR3 nucleotides are TGCGCCAGCAGTCAATCGAAGCGAAAACAGGGGTTAGCCGGGCAGCCCCAGCATTTT.

In the case of this clonotype: At one end the junction does not follow the germline gene, possibly because of a read error. This chain joins TRBV12-3 or TRBV12-4 and TRBJ1-4; the D gene is possibly TRBD1 (5 bases). The CDR3 sequence is 15 residues long. Here the CDR3 DNA reads TGTGCCAGCAGTTTGGGGCAGGGAACTAATGAAAAACTGTATTTT. Encoded protein: CASSLGQGTNEKLYF.

This clonotype has more than one count but fewer than ten. The chain joins TRBV7-3 to TRBJ1-3; possibly TRBD1 for D (5 bases). This CDR3 has 15 residues. Germline V gene lookup returns CDR1 SGHTA and CDR2 FQGTGA. Trimming took off 6 bases at V and 0 bases at J, with 12 bases between the two ends. The CDR3: CASRSRESSGNTIYF. CDR3 DNA sequence: TGTGCCAGCAGATCCAGGGAAAGCTCTGGAAACACCATATATTTT.

The chain combines TRBV19 with TRBJ1-6; D unresolved. The CDR3 length is 16 residues. V lost 5 bases, J lost 3 bases, and 14 bases lay in between. Germline V gives CDR1 LNHDA, CDR2 SQIVND (reference sequence). The CDR3 DNA sequence: TGTGCCAGTAGTCCAACAACCGTGCGCTATAATTCACCCCTCCACTTT. It translates to CASSPTTVRYNSPLHF.

The chain links TRBV7-9 to TRBJ2-4; no reliable D call. In germline, CDR1 is SEHNR, CDR2 FQNEAQ (reference sequence). V lost 5 bases, J lost 2 bases, and 13 bases lay in between. The CDR3 length is 15 residues. The CDR3 DNA follows: TGTGCCAGCAGCGCCAGACAAGATCCCAAAAACATTCAGTACTTC. It translates to CASSARQDPKNIQYF.

This clonotype occurred a few times. V gene TRBV7-9 combines with J gene TRBJ2-3; 8 bases fit TRBD2. The germline V gene has CDR1 SEHNR and CDR2 FQNEAQ (reference sequence). V lost 8 bases to trimming and J lost 0 bases; unmatched junction nucleotides: 7. The CDR3 spans 15 residues. The CDR3 DNA sequence: TGTGCCAGCCAAGATAGCGGGGAGAGCACAGATACGCAGTATTTT. It is translated as CASQDSGESTDTQYF.

This clonotype has only a few counts. V and J are TRBV5-1 and TRBJ1-1, with 8 bases identical to TRBD1. CDR1 and CDR2 from the germline V gene are SGHRS and YFSETQ. J gave up 3 bases and V 4 bases, and 2 bases lay outside the gene matches. The CDR3 spans 13 residues. The CDR3 region is CASSDRGYTEAFF. The CDR3 nucleotides are TGCGCCAGCAGCGACAGGGGATACACTGAAGCTTTCTTT. Full variable domain (outside the CDR3, taken from reference TRBV5-1 and TRBJ1-1): KAGVTQTPRYLIKTRGQQVTLSCSPISGHRSVSWYQQTPGQGLQFLFEYFSETQRNKGNFPGRFSGRQFSNSRSEMNVSTLELGDSALYLCASSDRGYTEAFFGQGTRLTVV.

This clonotype was found a few times. The CDR3 DNA sequence: TGTGCCAGCAGCTGGACAGTCAGCTCTGGAAACACCATATATTTT. This sequence encodes CASSWTVSSGNTIYF. The chain combines TRBV5-6 with TRBJ1-3; D perhaps matches TRBD1 (6 bases). The CDR3 is 15 amino acids. Between the trimmed V and J ends, which lost 3 bases and 0 bases, there was a span of 10 bases. Germline V gives CDR1 SGHDT, CDR2 YYEEEE.

This clonotype was found a few times. The chain uses TRBV2 and TRBJ1-5; D unresolved. Between the trimmed V and J ends, which lost 3 bases and 2 bases, there was a span of 8 bases. The CDR3 sequence is 14 residues long. The germline V gene has CDR1 SNHLY and CDR2 FYNNEI. The CDR3 reads CASSDVQGNQPQHF. CDR3 coding DNA: TGTGCCAGCAGTGATGTGCAGGGCAATCAGCCCCAGCATTTT. The full variable domain, in which reference TRBV2 and TRBJ1-5 provide the parts outside the CDR3, is EPEVTQTPSHQVTQMGQEVILRCVPISNHLYFYWYRQILGQKVEFLVSFYNNEISEKSEIFDDQFSVERPDGSNFTLKIRSTKLEDSAMYFCASSDVQGNQPQHFGDGTRLSIL.

The genes are TRBV19 and TRBJ2-7; D is ambiguous. CDR1 is LNHDA, CDR2 SQIVND, per germline (reference sequence). The CDR3 runs to 15 residues. The V end lost 1 base, the J end lost 0 bases, and 10 bases lay between the germline ends. The CDR3: CASSIAGSLSYEQYF. CDR3 in DNA: TGTGCCAGTAGTATAGCCGGGTCCCTCTCCTACGAGCAGTACTTC.

V and J are TRBV4-1 and TRBJ2-2; D is perhaps TRBD1 (5 bases). The germline gives CDR1 MGHRA, CDR2 YSYEKL. The CDR3 loop spans 15 amino acids. V was shortened by 4 bases and J by 6 bases, with 15 bases between the two germline ends. CDR3 residues: CASSPEPLGAGELFF. For the CDR3, the DNA is TGCGCCAGCAGCCCTGAACCCCTAGGGGCCGGGGAGCTGTTTTTT.

V gene TRBV6-6 combines with J gene TRBJ2-3, with unresolved D. Germline loops: CDR1 MNHNY, CDR2 SVGAGI (reference sequence). V was trimmed by 5 bases and J by 7 bases, leaving 10 bases between them. The CDR3 sequence is 12 residues long. Written as DNA, the CDR3 is TGTGCCAGCAGTCCTGGCGATTATACGCAGTATTTT. Its protein product is CASSPGDYTQYF.

This clonotype has more than one count but fewer than ten. The V call is TRBV7-2, the J call TRBJ2-1; 8 bases are shared with TRBD2. The length of the CDR3 is 15 residues. V dropped 0 bases and J dropped 3; count of bases not matched to a gene: 1. Germline V gene lookup returns CDR1 SGHTA and CDR2 FQGNSA. The CDR3 region is CASSLAAGGYNEQFF. The CDR3 nucleotides are TGTGCCAGCAGCTTAGCGGCGGGGGGCTACAATGAGCAGTTCTTC.

This chain links TRBV25-1 with TRBJ2-7, with 10 bases identical to TRBD2. Losses at the gene ends were 4 bases for V and 2 bases for J; bases not matched to a gene: 5. Germline V gene data show CDR1 as MGHDK and CDR2 as SYGVNS. The CDR3 is 15 residues long. This CDR3 is CASSGLAGVTYEQYF. The CDR3, as DNA: TGTGCCAGCAGTGGCCTAGCGGGGGTTACCTACGAGCAGTACTTC.

This clonotype has only a few counts. The chain combines TRBV7-9 with TRBJ2-1; weak D call: TRBD1 (5 bases). Per the germline V gene, CDR1 is SEHNR and CDR2 is FQNEAQ (reference sequence). V was trimmed by 3 bases and J by 3 bases, leaving 9 bases between them. This CDR3 is 14 amino acids long. CDR3 region: CASSFDRGYNEQFF. The CDR3 DNA sequence: TGTGCCAGCAGCTTTGACAGAGGCTACAATGAGCAGTTCTTC.

The chain combines TRBV6-5 with TRBJ2-7, with 9 bases fitting TRBD1. The CDR3 sequence is 13 residues long. After removal of 2 bases from V and 5 bases from J, the junction contained 1 base not matched to a gene. CDR1 and CDR2 from the germline V gene are MNHEY and SVGAGI. The CDR3 is CASSYGQGNEQYF. CDR3 sequence (DNA): TGTGCCAGCAGTTACGGACAGGGGAACGAGCAGTACTTC.

The rearrangement uses TRBV7-6 and TRBJ1-1; D is uncertain. In germline, CDR1 is SGHVS, CDR2 FNYEAQ. The V end was cut by 6 bases, the J end by 1 base, with 12 bases between. This CDR3 has 14 residues. DNA for the CDR3: TGTGCCAGCAGTATAGTAGCGGGGAACACTGAAGCTTTCTTT. Its translation: CASSIVAGNTEAFF.

This clonotype was seen a handful of times. The chain recombines TRBV29-1 with TRBJ2-1; 9 nucleotides match TRBD2. The CDR3 loop spans 12 amino acids. V lost 5 bases, J lost 10 bases, and 6 bases stayed unmatched. The V gene's germline CDR1 is SQVTM and CDR2 ANQGSEA. The CDR3 loop reads CSVTGTSFEQFF. The DNA for the CDR3 is TGCAGCGTTACCGGGACTAGCTTCGAGCAGTTCTTC.

This clonotype appeared many times. CDR3 nucleotides: TGTGCCACCAGTGATACTAGCGGGGGGTCCGGGGCAACAGATACGCAGTATTTT. It translates to CATSDTSGGSGATDTQYF. The gene calls are TRBV24-1 and TRBJ2-3, with TRBD2 matching 12 bases. Looked up from germline, CDR1 is KGHDR and CDR2 is SFDVKD. This CDR3 comprises 18 residues. V shed 3 bases, J shed 3 bases, and the junction held 9 bases outside the gene matches.

V and J are TRBV19 and TRBJ2-7; 10 nucleotides line up with TRBD1. Germline V gene sequence: CDR1 LNHDA, CDR2 SQIVND (reference sequence). The CDR3 contains 15 residues. V dropped 5 bases and J dropped 2; count of bases not matched to a gene: 6. CDR3 protein: CASSPGTGDPYEQYF. The CDR3 bases are TGTGCCAGTAGTCCTGGGACAGGGGACCCCTACGAGCAGTACTTC.

This clonotype was picked up a small number of times. The chain has TRBV7-6 and TRBJ1-1, with a weak D call TRBD1 (6 bases). The CDR3 extends over 14 amino acids. V lost 1 base and J 4 bases, leaving 10 bases between the germline ends. The V gene's germline CDR1 is SGHVS and CDR2 FNYEAQ. The CDR3 protein is CASSLGGRGTEAFF. The CDR3 nucleotides are TGTGCCAGCAGCTTAGGGGGGCGCGGCACTGAAGCTTTCTTT.

This sequence joins TRBV7-2 and TRBJ1-1; no definite D call. CDR3 length: 13 residues. Germline V gene sequence: CDR1 SGHTA, CDR2 FQGNSA. Deletions cut 4 bases from V and 4 bases from J, with 10 bases between. CDR3 in amino acids: CASSWGYGTEAFF. CDR3 bases: TGTGCCAGCAGCTGGGGTTACGGCACTGAAGCTTTCTTT.

The CDR3 loop reads CASTGGSGYTF. CDR3 nucleotide sequence: TGTGCCAGCACAGGGGGCTCTGGCTACACCTTC. The genes are TRBV2 and TRBJ1-2; TRBD1 matches at 8 bases. Looked up from germline, CDR1 is SNHLY and CDR2 is FYNNEI. The V and J ends lost 7 bases and 7 bases, in that order; junction bases with no gene match: 2. The CDR3 totals 11 residues.

The chain carries TRBV6-2 or TRBV6-3 and TRBJ2-1; D is undetermined. CDR3 size: 14 residues. From germline, CDR1 is MNHEY and CDR2 SVGEGT. Trimming took off 4 bases at V and 5 bases at J, with 12 bases between the two ends. The CDR3 sequence: CASSLWVTDNEQFF. CDR3 coding DNA: TGTGCCAGCAGTTTGTGGGTGACCGACAATGAGCAGTTCTTC.

There are a few counts of this clonotype. This chain joins TRBV28 and TRBJ1-1; D not certain. Germline values: CDR1 MDHEN, CDR2 SYDVKM. The CDR3 totals 14 residues. Trimming removed 8 bases from V and 6 bases from J, with 19 bases in between. The CDR3 reads CASGYRARSAEAFF. Here the CDR3 DNA reads TGTGCCAGCGGTTACCGGGCGAGGAGCGCTGAAGCTTTCTTT. Based on the CDR3 plus reference TRBV28 and TRBJ1-1, the full variable domain is DVKVTQSSRYLVKRTGEKVFLECVQDMDHENMFWYRQDPGLGLRLIYFSYDVKMKEKGDIPEGYSVSREKKERFSLILESASTNQTSMYLCASGYRARSAEAFFGQGTRLTVV.

The chain has TRBV6-1 and TRBJ2-1; TRBD1 matches at 7 bases. Germline V gives CDR1 MNHNS, CDR2 SASEGT. CDR3 length equals 13 residues. V lost 10 bases to trimming and J lost 6 bases; unmatched junction nucleotides: 9. The CDR3 DNA reads TGTGCCACCTCTCCGACAGGGCTCAATGAGCAGTTCTTC. Amino acid sequence: CATSPTGLNEQFF.

This clonotype has just a few counts. The chain joins TRBV7-9 to TRBJ2-7, with D unresolved. The germline CDR1 and CDR2 sequences are SEHNR and FQNEAQ (reference sequence). V lost 1 base, J lost 0 bases, and 13 bases lay in between. CDR3 length: 16 amino acids. In DNA form, the CDR3 reads TGTGCCAGCAGCTTAGGGCAGCGATATCTCTCCTACGAGCAGTACTTC. This gives the protein CASSLGQRYLSYEQYF.

The chain couples TRBV7-8 to TRBJ2-3; D unclear. The CDR3 loop spans 15 amino acids. Germline CDR1 and CDR2: SGHVS and FQNEAQ. V was trimmed by 6 bases and J by 5 bases, leaving 18 bases between them. The CDR3 loop is CASSQELRSGDTQYF. CDR3 sequence (DNA): TGTGCCAGCAGTCAAGAACTAAGATCTGGAGATACGCAGTATTTT.

The J gene is TRBJ2-1, the V gene TRBV12-3 or TRBV12-4; 10 bases fit TRBD2. The CDR3 loop spans 17 amino acids. The V and J ends lost 7 bases and 3 bases, in that order; junction bases with no gene match: 12. The CDR3 spells CASTLLGAGGSYNEQFF. In nucleotides, the CDR3 is TGTGCCAGCACCCTACTGGGAGCGGGGGGGAGCTACAATGAGCAGTTCTTC.